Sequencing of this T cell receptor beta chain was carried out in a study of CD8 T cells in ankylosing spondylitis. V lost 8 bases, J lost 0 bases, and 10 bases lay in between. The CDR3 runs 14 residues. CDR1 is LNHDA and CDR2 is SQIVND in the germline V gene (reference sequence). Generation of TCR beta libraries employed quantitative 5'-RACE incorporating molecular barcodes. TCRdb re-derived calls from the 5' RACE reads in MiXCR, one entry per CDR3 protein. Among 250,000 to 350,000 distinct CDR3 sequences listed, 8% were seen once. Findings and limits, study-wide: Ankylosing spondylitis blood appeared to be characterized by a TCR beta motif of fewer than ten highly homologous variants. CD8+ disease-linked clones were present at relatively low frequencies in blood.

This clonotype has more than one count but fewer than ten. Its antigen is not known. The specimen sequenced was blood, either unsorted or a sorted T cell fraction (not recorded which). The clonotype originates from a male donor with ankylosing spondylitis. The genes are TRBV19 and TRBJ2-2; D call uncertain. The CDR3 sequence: CASRHRANTGELFF. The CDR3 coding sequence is TGTGCCAGTCGACACCGCGCGAACACCGGGGAGCTGTTTTTT.